What follows describes a single T cell receptor (beta chain). Its antigen remains unidentified. The junction had 10 bases not matched to a gene; V was cut back by 3 bases and J by 6 bases. In germline, CDR1 is MNHEY, CDR2 SVGAGI. The CDR3 has 15 residues. This entry comes from a study of blood T cells in healthy people across ages. Findings and caveats of the study: Long-lived donors exceeded aged donors in naive CD4+ cells and diversity.

The use of a sample-barcoded 5' primer and a J-beta primer mix characterized a second PCR of 7 to 11 cycles. MiXCR, run by TCRdb on the 5' RACE reads, gives a single entry per CDR3 protein. Here the sample spans 700,000 to 950,000 distinct CDR3 sequences, roughly 41% being singletons. This TCR was sampled from a woman between 55 and 75 years old in good health. The gene calls are TRBV6-5 and TRBJ1-2, with 7 bases that match TRBD1. What was sequenced was blood. This CDR3 reads CASSYAVSDRNGYTF. The CDR3 nucleotides read TGTGCCAGCAGTTATGCCGTGTCGGACAGGAATGGCTACACCTTC.